This T cell receptor beta chain derives from a study of T cell repertoires in cytomegalovirus infection. Study as a whole: Evidence of both CMV infection and a matching HLA type came from public TCR beta signatures.

TCRdb processed the reads anew with MiXCR; each CDR3 protein has one entry. This sample carries hundreds of thousands of distinct CDR3 sequences, roughly 17% of them seen once, and the ten largest clones take more than 10%. Study-level points and caveats: Cumulated frequencies of public TCR beta families served to identify carriers of CMV plus the relevant HLA. The ex vivo response was dominated by HLA-C-restricted CMV-specific TCR beta clonotypes.

This clonotype was observed a single time. The antigen is unknown. This CDR3 region has 16 residues. V dropped 7 bases and J dropped 0 bases, with 13 bases sitting between them. Germline V gives CDR1 SNHLY, CDR2 FYNNEI. The sequenced material came from PBMCs. The source of this sequence is a human donor in good health (CMV status not recorded). Some clones in this sample may be carry-over from other donors' samples. The J gene is TRBJ2-6, the V gene TRBV2; D not certain. The CDR3 loop reads CASTLLGGSGANVLTF. CDR3 nucleotides: TGTGCCAGCACCCTCTTGGGCGGCTCTGGGGCCAACGTCCTGACTTTC. Full variable domain (missing parts from reference TRBV2 and TRBJ2-6): EPEVTQTPSHQVTQMGQEVILRCVPISNHLYFYWYRQILGQKVEFLVSFYNNEISEKSEIFDDQFSVERPDGSNFTLKIRSTKLEDSAMYFCASTLLGGSGANVLTFGAGSRLTVL.